This T cell receptor beta chain was obtained from a study of T cell responses to AZD1222 COVID-19 vaccine. Looking at the study overall: Second-dose intervals of approximately 4 or approximately 12 weeks were pooled. Whole-study results and caveats: Scientists sampled the repertoires only once the peak T cell response had passed. The number of AZD1222 recipients seropositive at baseline was only five to seven.

This clone occurred a few times. Its cognate antigen is unknown. The V and J ends lost 1 base and 4 bases, in that order; junction bases with no gene match: 6. This CDR3 spans 16 amino acids. Germline CDR1 reads KGHSH; CDR2 reads LQKENI. Method: immunoSEQ multiplex PCR; TCRdb's copy keeps in-frame clones and lacks some. The sample holds around 95,000 clones, approximately 91% seen once. This material consisted of peripheral blood, taken on day 0 of AZD1222 vaccination. The source of this sequence is an adult in good health. The rearrangement joins TRBV18 to TRBJ2-1, with 8 nucleotides matching TRBD2. The CDR3 DNA reads TGTGCCAGCTCACCACGGGCGGGAGGTAGTTACAATGAGCAGTTCTTC. Translated: CASSPRAGGSYNEQFF.